This paragraph covers one T cell receptor (beta chain) sequence. Its antigen is still unknown. Germline lookup yields CDR1 GTSNPN and CDR2 SVGIG (reference sequence). The V end was cut by 5 bases, the J end by 5 bases, with 10 bases between. The CDR3 totals 12 residues. PCR was performed using 60 Vbeta and 13 Jbeta primers. This table comes from immunoSEQ multiplex PCR, and its TCRdb copy is limited to in-frame clones, with some not included. The sample lists nearly 95,000 clones; approximately 7.7% were seen once. This record comes from a study of cytomegalovirus exposure and HLA in healthy donors. The study, taken as a whole, reports: Associated with HLA alleles at 0.05 false discovery rate in a later analysis were 16,951 TCR beta sequences. Previous analysis showed most TCR beta V segments were productive about 87% or about 30% of the time. A missense DCLRE1C variant was associated with V- and J-gene trimming of TCR beta chains in a later analysis, and an independent cohort replicated the association.

V is TRBV30 and J is TRBJ2-4; possible D gene TRBD1, 5 bases. The TCR originated in a middle-aged man in good health and CMV-seronegative. The sequenced sample consisted of PBMCs. CDR3: CAWDSSQNIQYF. The CDR3 region has the DNA TGTGCCTGGGACAGCTCACAAAACATTCAGTACTTC.